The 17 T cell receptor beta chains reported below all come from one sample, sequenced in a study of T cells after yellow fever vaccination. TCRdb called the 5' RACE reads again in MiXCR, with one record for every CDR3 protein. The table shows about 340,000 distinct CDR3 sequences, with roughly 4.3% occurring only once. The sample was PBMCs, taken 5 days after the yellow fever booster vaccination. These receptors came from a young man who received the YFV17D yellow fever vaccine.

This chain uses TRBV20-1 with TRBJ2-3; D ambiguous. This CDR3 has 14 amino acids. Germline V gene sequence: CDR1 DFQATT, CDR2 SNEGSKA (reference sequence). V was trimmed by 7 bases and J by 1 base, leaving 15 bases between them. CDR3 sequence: CSGKVPDGTDTQYF. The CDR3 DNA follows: TGCAGTGGGAAGGTTCCCGACGGCACAGATACGCAGTATTTT.

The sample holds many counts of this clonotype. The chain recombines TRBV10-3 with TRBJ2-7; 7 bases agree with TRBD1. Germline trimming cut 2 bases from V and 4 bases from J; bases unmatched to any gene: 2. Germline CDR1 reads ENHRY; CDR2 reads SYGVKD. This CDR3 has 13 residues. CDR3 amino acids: CAISERQGYEQYF. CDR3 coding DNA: TGTGCCATCAGTGAGAGACAGGGTTACGAGCAGTACTTC.

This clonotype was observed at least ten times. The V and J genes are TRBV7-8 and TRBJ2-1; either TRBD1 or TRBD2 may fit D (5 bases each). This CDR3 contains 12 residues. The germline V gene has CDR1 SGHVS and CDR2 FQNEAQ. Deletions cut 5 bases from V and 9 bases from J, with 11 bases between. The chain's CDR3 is CASSPHGGEQFF. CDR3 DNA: TGTGCCAGCAGCCCTCATGGGGGTGAGCAGTTCTTC.

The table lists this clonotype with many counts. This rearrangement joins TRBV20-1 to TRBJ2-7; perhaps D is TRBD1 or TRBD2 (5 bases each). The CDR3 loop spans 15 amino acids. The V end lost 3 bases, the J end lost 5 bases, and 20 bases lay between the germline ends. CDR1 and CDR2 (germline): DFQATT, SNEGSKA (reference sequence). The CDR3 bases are TGCAGTGCTAGCCCGGCGAGGGGTCTCCATCACGAGCAGTACGTC. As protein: CSASPARGLHHEQYV.

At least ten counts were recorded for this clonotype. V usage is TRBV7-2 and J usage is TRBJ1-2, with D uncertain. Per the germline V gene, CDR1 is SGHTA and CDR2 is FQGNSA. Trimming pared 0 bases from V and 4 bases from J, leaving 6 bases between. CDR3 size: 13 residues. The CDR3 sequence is CASSLAGLYGYTF. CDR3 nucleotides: TGTGCCAGCAGCTTAGCGGGCCTCTATGGCTACACCTTC.

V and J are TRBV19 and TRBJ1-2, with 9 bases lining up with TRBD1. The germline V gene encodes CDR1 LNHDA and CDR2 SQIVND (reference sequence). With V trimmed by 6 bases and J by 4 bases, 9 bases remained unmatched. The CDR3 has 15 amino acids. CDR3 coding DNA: TGTGCCAGTAGCGGGGGACAGGGAAGTTTCTATGGCTACACCTTC. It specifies CASSGGQGSFYGYTF.

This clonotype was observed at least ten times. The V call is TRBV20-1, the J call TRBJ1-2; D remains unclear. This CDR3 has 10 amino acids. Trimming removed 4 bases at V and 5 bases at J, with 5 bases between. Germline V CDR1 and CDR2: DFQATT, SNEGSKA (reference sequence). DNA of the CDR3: TGCAGTGCTAAGACATATGGCTACACCTTC. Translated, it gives CSAKTYGYTF.

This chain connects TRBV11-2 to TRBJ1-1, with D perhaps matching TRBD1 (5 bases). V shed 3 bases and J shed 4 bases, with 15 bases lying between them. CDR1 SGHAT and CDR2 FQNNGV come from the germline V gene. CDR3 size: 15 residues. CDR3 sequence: CASSLWGSGSTEAFF. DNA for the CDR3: TGTGCCAGCAGCTTGTGGGGGAGTGGGAGCACTGAAGCTTTCTTT.

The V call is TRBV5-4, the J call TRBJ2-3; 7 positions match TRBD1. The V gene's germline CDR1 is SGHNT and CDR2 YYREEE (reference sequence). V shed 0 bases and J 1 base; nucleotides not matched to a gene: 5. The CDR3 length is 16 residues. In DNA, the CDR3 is TGTGCCAGCAGCTTGGCCTTGACAGGGCGCACAGATACGCAGTATTTT. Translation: CASSLALTGRTDTQYF.

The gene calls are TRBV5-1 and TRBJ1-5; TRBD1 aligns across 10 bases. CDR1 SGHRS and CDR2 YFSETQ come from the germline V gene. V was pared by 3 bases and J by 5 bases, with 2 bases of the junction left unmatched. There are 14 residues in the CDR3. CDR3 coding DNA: TGCGCCAGCAGCTACGGGACAGGGGATCAGCCCCAGCATTTT. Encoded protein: CASSYGTGDQPQHF.

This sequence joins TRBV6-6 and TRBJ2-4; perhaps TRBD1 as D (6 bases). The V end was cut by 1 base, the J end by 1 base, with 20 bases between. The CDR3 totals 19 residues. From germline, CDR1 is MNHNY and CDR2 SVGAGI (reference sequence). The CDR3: CASSYYGQPRIPAKNIQYF. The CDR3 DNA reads TGTGCCAGCAGTTACTACGGACAGCCGCGTATCCCGGCCAAAAACATTCAGTACTTC.

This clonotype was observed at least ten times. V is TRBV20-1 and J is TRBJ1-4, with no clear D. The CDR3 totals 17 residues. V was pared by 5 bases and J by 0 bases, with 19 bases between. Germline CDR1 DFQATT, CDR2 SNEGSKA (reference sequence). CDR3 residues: CSAAPHYPGTTNEKLFF. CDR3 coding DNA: TGCAGTGCTGCCCCACACTATCCGGGTACAACTAATGAAAAACTGTTTTTT.

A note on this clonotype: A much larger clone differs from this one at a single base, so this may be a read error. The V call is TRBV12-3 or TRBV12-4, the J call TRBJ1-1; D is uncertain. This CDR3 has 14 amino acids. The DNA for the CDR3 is TGTGCCAGCAGTTTTTTTAGCGCCGACACTGTAGCTTTCTTT. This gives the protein CASSFFSADTVAFF.

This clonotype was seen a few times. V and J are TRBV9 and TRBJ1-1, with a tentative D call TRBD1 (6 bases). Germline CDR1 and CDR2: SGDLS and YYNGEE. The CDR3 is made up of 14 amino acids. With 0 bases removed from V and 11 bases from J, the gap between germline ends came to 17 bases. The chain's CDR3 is CASSVGSWGGSAFF. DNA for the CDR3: TGTGCCAGCAGCGTAGGGTCGTGGGGGGGCTCGGCTTTCTTT.

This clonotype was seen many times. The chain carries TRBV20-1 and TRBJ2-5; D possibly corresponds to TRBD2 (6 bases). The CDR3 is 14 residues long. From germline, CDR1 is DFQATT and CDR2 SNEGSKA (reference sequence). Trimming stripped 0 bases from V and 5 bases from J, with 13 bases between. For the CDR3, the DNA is TGCAGTGCTAGAGATCGGAGGGGTCGGGAGACCCAGTACTTC. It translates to CSARDRRGRETQYF.

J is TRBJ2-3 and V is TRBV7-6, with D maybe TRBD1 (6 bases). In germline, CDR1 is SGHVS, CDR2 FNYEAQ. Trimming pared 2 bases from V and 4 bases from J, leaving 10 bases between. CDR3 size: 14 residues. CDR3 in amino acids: CASSLNRVADTQYF. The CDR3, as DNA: TGTGCCAGCAGCTTAAACAGGGTAGCAGATACGCAGTATTTT.

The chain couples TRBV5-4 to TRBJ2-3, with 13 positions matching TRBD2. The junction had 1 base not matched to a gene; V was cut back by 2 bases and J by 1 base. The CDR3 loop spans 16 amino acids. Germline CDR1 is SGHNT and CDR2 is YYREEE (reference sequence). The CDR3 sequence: CASSFTSGGGTDTQYF. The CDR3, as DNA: TGTGCCAGCAGCTTTACTAGCGGGGGGGGCACAGATACGCAGTATTTT.